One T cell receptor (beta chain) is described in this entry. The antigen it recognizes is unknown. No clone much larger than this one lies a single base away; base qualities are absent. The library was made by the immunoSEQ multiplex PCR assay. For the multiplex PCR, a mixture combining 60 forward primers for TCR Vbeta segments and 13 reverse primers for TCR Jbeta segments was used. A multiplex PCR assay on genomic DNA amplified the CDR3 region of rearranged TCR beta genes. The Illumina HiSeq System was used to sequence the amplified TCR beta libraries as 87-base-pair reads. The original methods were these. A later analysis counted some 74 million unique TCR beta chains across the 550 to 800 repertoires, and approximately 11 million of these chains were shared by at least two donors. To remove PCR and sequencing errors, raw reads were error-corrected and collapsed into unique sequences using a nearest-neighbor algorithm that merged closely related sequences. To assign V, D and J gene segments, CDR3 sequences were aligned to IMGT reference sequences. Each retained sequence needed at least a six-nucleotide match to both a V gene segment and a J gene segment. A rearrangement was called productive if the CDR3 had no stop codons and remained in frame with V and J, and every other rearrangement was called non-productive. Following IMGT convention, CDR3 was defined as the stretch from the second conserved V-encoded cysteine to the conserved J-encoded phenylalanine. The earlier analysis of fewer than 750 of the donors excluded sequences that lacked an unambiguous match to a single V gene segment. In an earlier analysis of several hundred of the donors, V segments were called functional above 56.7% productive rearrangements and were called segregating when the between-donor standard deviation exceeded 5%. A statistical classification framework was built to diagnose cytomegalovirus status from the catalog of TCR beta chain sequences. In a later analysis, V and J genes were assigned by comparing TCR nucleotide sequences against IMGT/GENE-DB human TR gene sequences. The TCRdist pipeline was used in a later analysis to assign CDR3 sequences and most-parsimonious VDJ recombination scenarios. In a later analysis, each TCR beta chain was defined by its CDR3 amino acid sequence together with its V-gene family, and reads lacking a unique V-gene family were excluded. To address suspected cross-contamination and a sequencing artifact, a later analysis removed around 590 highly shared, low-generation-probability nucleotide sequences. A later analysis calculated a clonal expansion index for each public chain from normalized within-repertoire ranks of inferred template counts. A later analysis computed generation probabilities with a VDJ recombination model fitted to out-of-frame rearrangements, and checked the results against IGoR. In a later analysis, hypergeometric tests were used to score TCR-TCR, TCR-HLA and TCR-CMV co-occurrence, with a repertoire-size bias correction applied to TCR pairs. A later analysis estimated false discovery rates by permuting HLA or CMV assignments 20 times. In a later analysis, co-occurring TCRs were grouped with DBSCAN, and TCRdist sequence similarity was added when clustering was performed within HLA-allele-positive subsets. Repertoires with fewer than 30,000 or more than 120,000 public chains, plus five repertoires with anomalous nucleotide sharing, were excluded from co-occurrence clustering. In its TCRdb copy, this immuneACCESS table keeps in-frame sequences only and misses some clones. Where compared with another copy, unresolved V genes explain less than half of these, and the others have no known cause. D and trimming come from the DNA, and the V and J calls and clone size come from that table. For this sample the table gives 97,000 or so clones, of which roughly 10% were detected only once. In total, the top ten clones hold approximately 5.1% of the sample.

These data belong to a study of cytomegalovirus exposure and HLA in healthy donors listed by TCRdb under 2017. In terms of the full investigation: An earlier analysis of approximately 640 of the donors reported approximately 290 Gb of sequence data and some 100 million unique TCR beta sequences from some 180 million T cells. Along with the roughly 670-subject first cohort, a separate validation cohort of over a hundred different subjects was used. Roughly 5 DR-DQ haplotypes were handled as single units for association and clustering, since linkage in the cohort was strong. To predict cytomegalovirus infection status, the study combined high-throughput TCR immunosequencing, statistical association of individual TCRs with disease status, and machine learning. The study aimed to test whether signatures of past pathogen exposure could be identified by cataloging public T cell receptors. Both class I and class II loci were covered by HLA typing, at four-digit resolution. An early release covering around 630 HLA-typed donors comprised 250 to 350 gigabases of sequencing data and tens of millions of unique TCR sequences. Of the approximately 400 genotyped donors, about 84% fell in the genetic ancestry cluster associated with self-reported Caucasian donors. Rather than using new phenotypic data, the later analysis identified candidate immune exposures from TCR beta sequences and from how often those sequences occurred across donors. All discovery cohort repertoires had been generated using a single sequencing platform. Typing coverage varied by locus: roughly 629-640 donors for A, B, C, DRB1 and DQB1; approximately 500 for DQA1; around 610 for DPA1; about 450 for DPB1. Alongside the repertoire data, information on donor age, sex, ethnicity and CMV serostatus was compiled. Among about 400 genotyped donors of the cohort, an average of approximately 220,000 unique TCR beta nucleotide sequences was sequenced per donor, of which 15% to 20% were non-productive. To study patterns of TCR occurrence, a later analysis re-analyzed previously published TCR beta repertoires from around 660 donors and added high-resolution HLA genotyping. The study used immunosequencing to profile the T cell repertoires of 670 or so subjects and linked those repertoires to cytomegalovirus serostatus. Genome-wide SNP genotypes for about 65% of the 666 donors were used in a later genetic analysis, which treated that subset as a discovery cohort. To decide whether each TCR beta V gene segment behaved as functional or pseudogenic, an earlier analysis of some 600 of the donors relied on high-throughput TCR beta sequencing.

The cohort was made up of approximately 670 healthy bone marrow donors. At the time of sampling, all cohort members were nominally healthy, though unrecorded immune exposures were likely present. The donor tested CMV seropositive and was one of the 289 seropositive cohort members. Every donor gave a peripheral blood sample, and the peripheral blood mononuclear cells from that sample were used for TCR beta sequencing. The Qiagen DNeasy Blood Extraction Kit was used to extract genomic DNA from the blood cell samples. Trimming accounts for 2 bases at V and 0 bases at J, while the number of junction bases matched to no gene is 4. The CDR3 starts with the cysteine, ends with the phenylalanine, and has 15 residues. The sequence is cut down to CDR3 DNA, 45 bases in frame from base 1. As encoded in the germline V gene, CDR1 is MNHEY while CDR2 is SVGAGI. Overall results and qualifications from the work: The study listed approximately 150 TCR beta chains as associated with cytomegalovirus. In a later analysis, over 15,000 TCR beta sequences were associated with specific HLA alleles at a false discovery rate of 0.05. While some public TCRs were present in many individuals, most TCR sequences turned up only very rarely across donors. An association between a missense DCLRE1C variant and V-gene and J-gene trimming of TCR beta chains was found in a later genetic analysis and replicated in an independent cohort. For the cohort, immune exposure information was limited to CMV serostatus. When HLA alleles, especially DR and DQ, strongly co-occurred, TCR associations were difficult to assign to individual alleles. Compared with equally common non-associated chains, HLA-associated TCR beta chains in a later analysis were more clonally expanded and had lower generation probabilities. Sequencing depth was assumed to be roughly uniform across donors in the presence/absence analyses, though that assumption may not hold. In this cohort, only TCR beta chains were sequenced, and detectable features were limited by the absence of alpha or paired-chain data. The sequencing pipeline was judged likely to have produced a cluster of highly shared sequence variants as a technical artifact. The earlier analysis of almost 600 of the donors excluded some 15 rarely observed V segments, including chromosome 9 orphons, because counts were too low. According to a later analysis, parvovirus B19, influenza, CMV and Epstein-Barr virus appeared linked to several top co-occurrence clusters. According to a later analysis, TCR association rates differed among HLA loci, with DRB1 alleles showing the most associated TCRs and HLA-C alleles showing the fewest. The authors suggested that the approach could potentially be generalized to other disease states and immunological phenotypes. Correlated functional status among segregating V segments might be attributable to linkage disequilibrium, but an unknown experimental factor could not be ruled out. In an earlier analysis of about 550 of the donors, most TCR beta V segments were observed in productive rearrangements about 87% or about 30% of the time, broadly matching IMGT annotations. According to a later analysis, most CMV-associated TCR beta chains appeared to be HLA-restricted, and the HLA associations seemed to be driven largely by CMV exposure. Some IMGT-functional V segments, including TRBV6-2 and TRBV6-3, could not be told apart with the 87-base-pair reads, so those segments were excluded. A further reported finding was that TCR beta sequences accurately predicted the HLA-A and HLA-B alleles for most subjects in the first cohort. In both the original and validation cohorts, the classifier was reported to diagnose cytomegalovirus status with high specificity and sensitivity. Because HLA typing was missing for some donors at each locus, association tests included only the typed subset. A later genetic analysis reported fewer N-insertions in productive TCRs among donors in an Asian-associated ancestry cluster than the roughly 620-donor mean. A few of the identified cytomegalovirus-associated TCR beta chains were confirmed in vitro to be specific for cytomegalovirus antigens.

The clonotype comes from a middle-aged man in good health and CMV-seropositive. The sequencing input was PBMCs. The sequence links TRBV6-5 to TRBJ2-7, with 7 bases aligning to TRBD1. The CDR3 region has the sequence CASSYARDSSYEQYF. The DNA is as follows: TGTGCCAGCAGTTACGCCCGGGACAGCTCCTACGAGCAGTACTTC.